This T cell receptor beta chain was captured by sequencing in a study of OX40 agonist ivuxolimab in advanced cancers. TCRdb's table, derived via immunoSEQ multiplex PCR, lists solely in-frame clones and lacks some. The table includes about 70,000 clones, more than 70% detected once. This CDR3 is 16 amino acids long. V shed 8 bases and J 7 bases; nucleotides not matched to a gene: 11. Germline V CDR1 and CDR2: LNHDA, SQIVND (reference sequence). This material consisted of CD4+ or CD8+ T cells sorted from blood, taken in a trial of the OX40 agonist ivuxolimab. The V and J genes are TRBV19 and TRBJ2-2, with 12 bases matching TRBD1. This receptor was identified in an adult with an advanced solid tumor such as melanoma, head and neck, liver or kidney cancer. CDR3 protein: CASFRGQGARIGELFF. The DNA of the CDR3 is TGTGCCAGTTTCCGGGGACAGGGGGCCCGCATCGGGGAGCTGTTTTTT.